This section outlines one TCR beta chain sequence together with its context. Its antigen remains unknown. These data are taken from a study of blood T cells in healthy people across ages. Study-level results: Investigators treated diversity estimates from one million T cells as underestimates. CMV status of donors was not determined, possibly confounding expanded clonotype changes. Observed TCR beta diversity showed a strong correlation with the percentage of naive T cells as measured by flow cytometry. The fall in TCR beta diversity per million T cells was roughly linear with age.

Primers used in a second PCR of about 7 to 11 cycles were a sample-barcoded 5' primer and a J-beta primer mix. MiXCR, applied by TCRdb to the 5' RACE reads, yields one record per CDR3 protein. The sample carries roughly 500,000 distinct CDR3 sequences, about 25% recorded once. The ends were cut back, 4 bases at V and 3 bases at J, with 17 bases in the middle. Germline CDR1 is SGHRS and CDR2 is YFSETQ. This CDR3 spans 15 amino acids. The gene calls are TRBV5-1 and TRBJ2-7, with D maybe TRBD2 (5 bases). This TCR was sampled from an older woman in good health. Material: blood. The CDR3 sequence: CASSPGIGLLYEQYF. The CDR3 nucleotides are TGCGCCAGCAGCCCCGGAATTGGACTGCTCTACGAGCAGTACTTC.